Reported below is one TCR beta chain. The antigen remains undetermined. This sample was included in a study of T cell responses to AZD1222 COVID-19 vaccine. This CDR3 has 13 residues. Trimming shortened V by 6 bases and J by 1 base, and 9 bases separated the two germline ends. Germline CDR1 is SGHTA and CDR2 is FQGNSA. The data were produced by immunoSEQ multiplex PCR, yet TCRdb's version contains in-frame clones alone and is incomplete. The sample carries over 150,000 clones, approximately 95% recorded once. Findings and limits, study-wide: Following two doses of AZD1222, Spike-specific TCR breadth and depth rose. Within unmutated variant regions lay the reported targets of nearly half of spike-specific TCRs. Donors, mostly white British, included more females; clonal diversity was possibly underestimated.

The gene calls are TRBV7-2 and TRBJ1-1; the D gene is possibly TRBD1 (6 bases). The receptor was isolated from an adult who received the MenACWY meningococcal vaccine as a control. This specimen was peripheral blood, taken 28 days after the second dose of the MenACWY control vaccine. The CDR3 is CASSSRGNTEAFF. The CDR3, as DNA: TGTGCCAGCAGTTCCAGGGGGAACACTGAAGCTTTCTTT.